The rows below give T cell receptor beta chains drawn from one sample of a study of shared clonotypes between healthy human individuals. The data were produced by immunoSEQ multiplex PCR, yet TCRdb's version contains in-frame clones alone and is incomplete. The sample has around 700,000 clones, roughly nine tenths seen once. Material: naive CD8+ T cells sorted from blood. The receptor set was obtained from a man aged 30-40 years in good health. CDR3s include the opening cysteine and the closing phenylalanine or tryptophan. D genes are given only for firm matches. The size of a clone is reported for some rows only, either as once, few or many, or as a class for expanded clones.

J,D,size,V,CDR3,DNA
TRBJ1-3,-,-,TRBV7-9,CASSPLSSLHGNTIYF,TGTGCCAGCAGCCCCCTCTCGTCTCTCCATGGAAACACCATATATTTT
TRBJ1-1,TRBD1,-,TRBV27,CASSSQGMTVAFF,TGTGCCAGCAGTTCACAGGGGATGACTGTAGCTTTCTTT
TRBJ2-7,-,-,TRBV7-6,CASSRGGGLSYEQYF,TGTGCCAGCAGCCGCGGAGGGGGCCTCTCCTACGAGCAGTACTTC
TRBJ2-7,-,-,TRBV4-3,CASSQDLWVAQQGDHEQYF,TGCGCCAGCAGCCAAGATTTGTGGGTCGCCCAACAGGGCGACCACGAGCAGTACTTC
TRBJ2-1,TRBD1,-,TRBV5-6,CASTRDRAYNEQFF,TGTGCCAGCACCCGGGACAGGGCATACAATGAGCAGTTCTTC
TRBJ2-1,-,-,TRBV5-1,CASSSEIGGSDEQFF,TGCGCCAGCAGCAGTGAAATTGGGGGGTCGGATGAGCAGTTCTTC
TRBJ1-2,-,few,TRBV7-8,CASSLVRGVGYGYTF,TGTGCCAGCAGCTTAGTGAGAGGAGTCGGCTATGGCTACACCTTC
TRBJ2-7,-,-,TRBV27,CASSLSRASLYEQYF,TGTGCCAGCAGTTTATCGAGGGCGAGCCTATACGAGCAGTACTTC
TRBJ1-2,TRBD1,-,TRBV25-1,CASSSGGGYTF,TGTGCCAGCAGTTCAGGGGGTGGCTACACCTTC
TRBJ1-5,-,-,TRBV19,CASSKQAPNYSNQPQHF,TGTGCCAGTAGTAAACAGGCACCTAATTATAGCAATCAGCCCCAGCATTTT
TRBJ2-7,-,-,TRBV7-9,CASSQLTSPTAYEQYF,TGTGCCAGCAGCCAATTAACTAGCCCGACAGCCTACGAGCAGTACTTC
TRBJ1-4,TRBD1,-,TRBV28,CASSSRTGGTANEKLFF,TGTGCCAGCAGTTCCAGGACAGGGGGCACGGCTAATGAAAAACTGTTTTTT
TRBJ2-7,TRBD2,once,TRBV28,CASSFSGTGYEQYF,TGTGCCAGCAGTTTTAGCGGGACGGGTTACGAGCAGTACTTC
TRBJ1-4,TRBD1,-,TRBV28,CASSLGQGANEKLFF,TGTGCCAGCAGTTTAGGACAGGGGGCTAATGAAAAACTGTTTTTT
TRBJ2-7,TRBD2,-,TRBV28,CASSGPMAGLAGGISGYEQYF,TGTGCCAGCAGTGGACCGATGGCGGGACTAGCGGGAGGGATCAGCGGCTACGAGCAGTACTTC
TRBJ2-7,TRBD1,-,TRBV19,CASSIVFQGAREQYF,TGTGCCAGTAGTATAGTTTTCCAGGGGGCGAGGGAGCAGTACTTC
TRBJ1-2,-,-,TRBV5-4,CASSLTGKDYGYTF,TGTGCCAGCAGCTTGACAGGGAAGGACTATGGCTACACCTTC
TRBJ2-3,TRBD2,-,TRBV5-1,CASSAGLAATDTQYF,TGCGCCAGCAGCGCGGGACTAGCGGCGACAGATACGCAGTATTTT
TRBJ1-2,TRBD1,-,TRBV6-5,CASSRQGRRGYTF,TGTGCCAGCAGCCGACAGGGGCGGAGGGGCTACACCTTC
TRBJ2-7,-,-,TRBV27,CASSLTGLETYEQYF,TGTGCCAGCAGTTTAACGGGGTTAGAGACCTACGAGCAGTACTTC
TRBJ1-4,TRBD1,-,TRBV6-1,CASSGGGQLTEKLFF,TGTGCCAGCAGCGGCGGGGGACAGCTCACCGAAAAACTGTTTTTT
TRBJ2-1,TRBD2,few,TRBV29-1,CSVEGLAGENEQFF,TGCAGCGTCGAAGGACTAGCGGGAGAAAATGAGCAGTTCTTC
TRBJ2-5,-,-,TRBV7-9,CASSLSEFRTQYF,TGTGCCAGCAGCTTATCTGAGTTTCGGACCCAGTACTTC
TRBJ1-4,-,-,TRBV27,CASSSRTVSREKLFF,TGTGCCAGCAGCTCCCGGACAGTATCGCGTGAAAAACTGTTTTTT
TRBJ2-1,TRBD2,-,TRBV2,CASSESSGSGEQFF,TGTGCCAGCAGTGAGTCTAGCGGGAGTGGTGAGCAGTTCTTC
TRBJ1-2,TRBD1,-,TRBV4-1,CASSQVFTGAGGYTF,TGCGCCAGCAGCCAAGTCTTTACAGGGGCGGGTGGCTACACCTTC
TRBJ1-5,-,-,TRBV28,CASKPSSGSNQPQHF,TGTGCCAGCAAACCTTCATCAGGCTCGAATCAGCCCCAGCATTTT
TRBJ2-3,-,-,TRBV7-9,CASSLEGLLPTDTQYF,TGTGCCAGCAGCTTAGAAGGACTACTCCCCACAGATACGCAGTATTTT
TRBJ2-7,-,-,TRBV11-2,CASSSRSGLALYEQYF,TGTGCCAGCAGTTCCAGGAGCGGCTTGGCCCTTTACGAGCAGTACTTC